This TCR beta chain appears in the sequencing data of a study of CD8 T cells in Susac syndrome. Study-wide points: As the study acknowledged, the number of individuals who were part of its TCR sequencing and HLA analysis was relatively small.

Random-hexamer reverse transcription was applied to about 0.45 to 1 ug RNA. TCRdb called the immunoSEQ multiplex PCR reads again in MiXCR, with one record for every CDR3 protein. The sample consists of 180,000 or so distinct CDR3 sequences, almost 96% of them appearing once. This CDR3 has 13 amino acids. Trimming took 5 bases from V and 1 from J, leaving 5 bases between them. TCR beta sequencing covered blood CD8+ and CD4+ T cells. Concerning this clonotype itself: No antigen is known for it.

The chain is built from TRBV12-3 or TRBV12-4 and TRBJ2-2; D gene ambiguous. Sequenced material: CD4+ T cells from PBMCs. The sequence was collected from a human donor with multiple sclerosis. CDR3 amino acids: CASSPVNTGELFF. CDR3 nucleotides: TGTGCCAGCAGTCCGGTGAACACCGGGGAGCTGTTTTTT.